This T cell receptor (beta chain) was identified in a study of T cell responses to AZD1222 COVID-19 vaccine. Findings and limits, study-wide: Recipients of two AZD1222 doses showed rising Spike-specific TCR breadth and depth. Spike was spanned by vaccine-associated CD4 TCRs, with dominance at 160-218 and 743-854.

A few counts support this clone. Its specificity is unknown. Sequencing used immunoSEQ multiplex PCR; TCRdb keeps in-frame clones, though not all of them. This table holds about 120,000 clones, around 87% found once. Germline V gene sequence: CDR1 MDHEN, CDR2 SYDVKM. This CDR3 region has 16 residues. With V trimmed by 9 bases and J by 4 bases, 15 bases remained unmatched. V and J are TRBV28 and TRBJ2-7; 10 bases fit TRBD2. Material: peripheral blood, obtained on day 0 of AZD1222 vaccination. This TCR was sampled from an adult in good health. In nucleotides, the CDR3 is TGTGCCAGTTTCTCCGTCGCTAGCGGGAGACAATACGAGCAGTACTTC. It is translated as CASFSVASGRQYEQYF.